Given below is one T cell receptor (beta chain) in context. This sample stems from a study of blood T cell repertoires in COVID-19. Study at large: The study drew acute and convalescent COVID-19 samples from the United States, Italy and Spain. PBMCs, B-cell-depleted T cells, or T cells provided the cDNA or gDNA that made up the material.

Assay used: immunoSEQ multiplex PCR; TCRdb lists only in-frame clones, some missing. The repertoire holds some 220,000 clones, 80% to 85% seen once, with 5.1% in the top ten. With V trimmed by 2 bases and J by 5 bases, 11 bases remained unmatched. The CDR3 totals 17 residues. The germline V gene encodes CDR1 SNHLY and CDR2 FYNNEI. Material: peripheral blood. The chain recombines TRBV2 with TRBJ2-3; 9 bases map to TRBD2. This clonotype originated in a woman aged 60-75 years who had recovered from COVID-19. The CDR3 nucleotides are TGTGCCAGCAGTGAATTGCTAGCGGGACCAAAGAGAGATACGCAGTATTTT. It encodes CASSELLAGPKRDTQYF.